This TCR beta chain was recovered during a study of spatial heterogeneity in lung cancer (dated 2019 in TCRdb). For context, the study as a whole: Samples were obtained from approximately 77 patients with early-stage, untreated non-small cell lung cancer from the lung TRACERx cohort. In the raw uncorrected reads, each unique combination of TCR and UMI appeared more than ten times on average. Nonsynonymous mutation counts, determined by whole-exome sequencing of tumor tissue, were related to features of the TCR repertoire. Both alpha and beta chains were TCR-sequenced in samples taken at surgery, namely 220 tumor regions, around 70 matched nontumor lung samples and just over 55 PBMC samples. Follow-up PBMC samples were sequenced whenever the samples were available, and the median time to follow-up was two to three years after resection. Beta-chain transcripts were consistently detected in greater numbers than alpha-chain transcripts, which likely reflected higher beta-chain transcript abundance. TCR alpha and beta repertoires were quantitatively compared across multiple tumor regions, matched nontumor lung and blood in non-small cell lung cancer.

General findings and caveats noted by the study authors: Ubiquitous expanded tumor TCRs were found in blood more often at tumor resection than at routine follow-up. Confirming at a functional level the hypothesis that regional TCRs recognize regional mutations was considered to require additional single-cell paired TCR alpha and beta sequencing. Only 14 patients were included in comparisons of baseline and follow-up blood repertoires.

What this sample's time point label stands for: blood at routine non-recurrence follow-up after resection. TCR sequencing used whole RNA extracted from tumor and nontumor lung tissue, or from cryopreserved PBMC samples, without cell sorting. Patients were selected for TCR sequencing only if sufficient RNA was available from at least two tumor regions. This clonotype has just a few counts. It lacks a known antigen. The sample holds no much larger clone one base away, and base qualities are not on file. The library was obtained by 5' RACE. These reads were obtained on a NextSeq 500. The TCR library protocol attached a unique molecular identifier to each TCR cDNA molecule to allow correction of PCR and sequencing errors. Processing in the source paper ran as follows. Decombinator tools were used for TCR identification, UMI-based error correction and CDR3 extraction. TCRs above a frequency of 2 per 1,000, corresponding to the top 1% of the tumor frequency distribution, were defined as expanded. Each repertoire was subsampled 100 times to 5,000 TCRs, after which Renyi diversity was computed with the R vegan package. CDR3 similarity networks were constructed using string-kernel similarity of amino acid triplets, with links drawn between CDR3s whose pairwise similarity was above 0.82. The public reads were run again by TCRdb, first through fastp at Q25 and then through MiXCR, and only productive beta chains were kept. Entries that share a CDR3 protein sequence are merged under the most common genes and DNA. The V and J calls and clone size come from TCRdb's table, not from the authors' own analysis. The sample records tens of thousands of distinct CDR3 sequences, 19% of which are singletons. 21% of the sample rests with the top ten.

CDR1 SNHLY and CDR2 FYNNEI were looked up in the germline V gene. The CDR3 starts with the cysteine, ends with the phenylalanine, and has 12 residues. The sequence is cut down to CDR3 DNA, 36 bases in frame from base 1. V is cut by 5 bases and J by 7 bases, and the space between the germline ends is 9 bases. The receptor was isolated from a male donor with early-stage non-small cell lung cancer. This specimen consisted of PBMCs, obtained at follow-up. The V and J segments used are TRBV2 and TRBJ1-5; no D gene is confidently identified. The encoded CDR3 is CASSQRVQPQHF. The nucleotide sequence reads as follows: TGTGCCAGCAGTCAGAGGGTGCAGCCCCAGCATTTT.